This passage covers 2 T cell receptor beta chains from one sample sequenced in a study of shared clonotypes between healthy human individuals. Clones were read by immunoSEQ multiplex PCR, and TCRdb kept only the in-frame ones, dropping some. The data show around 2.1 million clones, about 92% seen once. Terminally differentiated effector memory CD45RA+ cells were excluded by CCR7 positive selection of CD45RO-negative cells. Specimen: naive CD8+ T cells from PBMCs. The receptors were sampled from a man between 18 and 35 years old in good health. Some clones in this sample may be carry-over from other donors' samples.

CDR3 amino acids: CAISAGQERGNQPQHF. CDR3 DNA: TGTGCCATCAGCGCCGGACAGGAACGGGGCAATCAGCCCCAGCATTTT. This rearrangement joins TRBV10-3 to TRBJ1-5; TRBD1 matches at 7 bases. V lost 6 bases, J lost 2 bases, and 10 bases stayed unmatched. The CDR3 is 16 residues long. Germline loops: CDR1 ENHRY, CDR2 SYGVKD.

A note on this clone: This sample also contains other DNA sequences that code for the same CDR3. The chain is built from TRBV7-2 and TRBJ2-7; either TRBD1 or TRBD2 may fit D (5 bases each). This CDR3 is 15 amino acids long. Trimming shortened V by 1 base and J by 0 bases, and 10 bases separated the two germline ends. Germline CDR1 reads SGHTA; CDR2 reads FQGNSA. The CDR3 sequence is CASSLVSGSSYEQYF. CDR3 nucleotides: TGTGCCAGCAGCTTAGTCTCAGGGAGCTCCTACGAGCAGTACTTC.